This T cell receptor (beta chain) was sequenced during a study of cytomegalovirus exposure and HLA in healthy donors. The ends were cut back, 0 bases at V and 7 bases at J, with 13 bases in the middle. The CDR3 loop spans 15 amino acids. From germline, CDR1 is SGDLS and CDR2 YYNGEE. The PCR had 60 Vbeta and 13 Jbeta primers. Generated by immunoSEQ multiplex PCR, the TCRdb table keeps only in-frame clones and is missing some. The sample holds around 100,000 clones, approximately 66% seen once. The V and J genes are TRBV9 and TRBJ1-4; maybe TRBD1 (5 bases). The source material was PBMCs. The origin of this receptor is a man aged 30 to 45 in good health and CMV-seronegative. This chain's CDR3 is CASSVGGGDGEKLFF. The CDR3 DNA is TGTGCCAGCAGCGTAGGGGGGGGTGACGGTGAAAAACTGTTTTTT.